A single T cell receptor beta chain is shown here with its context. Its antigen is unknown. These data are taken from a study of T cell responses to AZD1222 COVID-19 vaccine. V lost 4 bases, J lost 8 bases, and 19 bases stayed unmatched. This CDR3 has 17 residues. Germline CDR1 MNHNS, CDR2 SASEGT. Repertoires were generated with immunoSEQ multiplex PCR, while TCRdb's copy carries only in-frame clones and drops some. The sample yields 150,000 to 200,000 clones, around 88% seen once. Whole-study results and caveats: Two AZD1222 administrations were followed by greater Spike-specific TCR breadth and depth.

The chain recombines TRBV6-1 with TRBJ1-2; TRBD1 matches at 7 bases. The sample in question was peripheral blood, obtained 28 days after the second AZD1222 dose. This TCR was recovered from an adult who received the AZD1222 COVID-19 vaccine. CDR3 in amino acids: CASSGGQLKERGSGYTF. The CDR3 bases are TGTGCCAGCAGTGGGGGACAGTTAAAAGAGCGGGGGTCCGGCTACACCTTC.